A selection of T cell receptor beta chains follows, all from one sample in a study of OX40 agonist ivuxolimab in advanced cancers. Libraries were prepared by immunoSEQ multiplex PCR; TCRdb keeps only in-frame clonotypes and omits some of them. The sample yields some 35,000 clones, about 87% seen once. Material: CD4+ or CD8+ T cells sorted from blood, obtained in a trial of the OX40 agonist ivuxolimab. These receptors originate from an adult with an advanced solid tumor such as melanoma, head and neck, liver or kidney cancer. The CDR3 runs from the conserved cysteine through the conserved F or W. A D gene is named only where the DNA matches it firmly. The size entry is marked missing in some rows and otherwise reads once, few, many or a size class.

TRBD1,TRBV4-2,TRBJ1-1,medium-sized,TGTGCCAGCAGCCAGGGACAGGGGGCAGGGTACACTGAAGCTTTCTTT,CASSQGQGAGYTEAFF
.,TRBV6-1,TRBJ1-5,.,TGTGCCGCCGGGGCAAGGGAAAGCAATCAGCCCCAGCATTTT,CAAGARESNQPQHF
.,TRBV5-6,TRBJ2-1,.,TGTGCCAGCAGCCGGACGGGGAATGAGCAGTTCTTC,CASSRTGNEQFF
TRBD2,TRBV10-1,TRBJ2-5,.,TGCGCCGGTCAATACGCGGGGGATGGAGAGACCCAGTACTTC,CAGQYAGDGETQYF
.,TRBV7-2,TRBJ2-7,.,TGTGCCAGCAGCTTAGTCGTACGAGAGCAGTACTTC,CASSLVVREQYF
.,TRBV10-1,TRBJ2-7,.,TGCGCCAGCAGTGAGTCGGCCCTAGTCAGCTCCTACGAGCAGTACTTC,CASSESALVSSYEQYF
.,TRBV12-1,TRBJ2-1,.,TGTGCCAGCAGCTTGGTCCCGGCCACAGACAATGAGCAGTTCTTC,CASSLVPATDNEQFF
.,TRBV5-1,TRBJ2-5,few,TGCGCCAGCAGCTTGACGGGAGCCGGTGAGACCCAGTACTTC,CASSLTGAGETQYF
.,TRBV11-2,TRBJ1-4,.,TGTGCCAGCAGCTTAGGCGTCGGTGAAAAACTGTTTTTT,CASSLGVGEKLFF
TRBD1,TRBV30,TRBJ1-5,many,TGTGCTGGGGACAGTAAAAATCAGCCCCAGCATTTT,CAGDSKNQPQHF
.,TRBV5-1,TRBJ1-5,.,TGCGCCAGCAGCTTGGGGGCAGGCGGCAATCAGCCCCAGCATTTT,CASSLGAGGNQPQHF
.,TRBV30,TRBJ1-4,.,TGTGCCTGGAGTTCGGGGACGGCGAATGAAAAACTGTTTTTT,CAWSSGTANEKLFF
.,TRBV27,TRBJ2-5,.,TGTGCCAGCAGTTTCGGCAAGGATGGGACCCAGTACTTC,CASSFGKDGTQYF
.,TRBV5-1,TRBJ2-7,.,TGCGCCAGCAGCTTGGGAGGTTTCTTCTCCTACGAGCAGTACTTC,CASSLGGFFSYEQYF
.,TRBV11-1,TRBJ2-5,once,TGTGCCAGCACCGATCTTGAGACCCAGTACTTC,CASTDLETQYF
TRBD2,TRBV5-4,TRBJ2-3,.,TGTGCCAGCAGCAAAGCGGGGACAGATACGCAGTATTTT,CASSKAGTDTQYF
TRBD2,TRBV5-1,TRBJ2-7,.,TGCGCCAGCAGCTTGGCGAGCGGGAGGAGCTCCTACGAGCAGTACTTC,CASSLASGRSSYEQYF
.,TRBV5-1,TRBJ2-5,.,TGCGCCAGCAGCTTCAAGGGGGAGGAAGAGACCCAGTACTTC,CASSFKGEEETQYF
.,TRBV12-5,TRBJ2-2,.,TGTGCTAGTGGTTTGGTCATAACGGGGCCCCCCGGGGAGCTGTTTTTT,CASGLVITGPPGELFF
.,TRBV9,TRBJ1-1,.,TGTGCCAGCAGCGTAGTCCCAGGGAACACTGAAGCTTTCTTT,CASSVVPGNTEAFF
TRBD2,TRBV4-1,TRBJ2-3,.,TGCGCCAGCAGCCAACCTAGCGGGGGTACAGATACGCAGTATTTT,CASSQPSGGTDTQYF
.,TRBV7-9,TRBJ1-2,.,TGTGCCAGCAGCCAAGACGTTATTCATTACGGCTACACCTTC,CASSQDVIHYGYTF